This T cell receptor beta chain was profiled in a study of CXCR3-negative and CXCR3-positive naive CD8 T cells. Findings and limits, study-wide: The authors found comparable surface CD5 between naive subsets and inferred TCR strength from TRB CDR3 properties. TRB CDR3s of CXCR3-positive naive cells were more hydrophobic than those of CXCR3-negative naive cells.

Via 5' RACE with UMI labels, TRB cDNA libraries were prepared. TCRdb reworked the 5' RACE reads into one entry per CDR3 protein, no DNA. The sample is made up of around 60,000 distinct CDR3 sequences, and the top ten hold about 0.84% of it. For this clonotype: Its specificity is unknown.

The clonotype originates from a human donor in good health. Some clones in this sample may be carry-over from other donors' samples. The sequencing input was naive CXCR3+ CD8+ T cells from blood. Subset defined: CD45RO-CCR7+CD27+CD95- naive CD8+ T cells expressing CXCR3 (TNR3+).

CDR3: CATSDLLGTEAFF. The chain recombines TRBV24-1 with TRBJ1-1. Germline lookup yields CDR1 KGHDR and CDR2 SFDVKD. The CDR3 contains 13 residues.